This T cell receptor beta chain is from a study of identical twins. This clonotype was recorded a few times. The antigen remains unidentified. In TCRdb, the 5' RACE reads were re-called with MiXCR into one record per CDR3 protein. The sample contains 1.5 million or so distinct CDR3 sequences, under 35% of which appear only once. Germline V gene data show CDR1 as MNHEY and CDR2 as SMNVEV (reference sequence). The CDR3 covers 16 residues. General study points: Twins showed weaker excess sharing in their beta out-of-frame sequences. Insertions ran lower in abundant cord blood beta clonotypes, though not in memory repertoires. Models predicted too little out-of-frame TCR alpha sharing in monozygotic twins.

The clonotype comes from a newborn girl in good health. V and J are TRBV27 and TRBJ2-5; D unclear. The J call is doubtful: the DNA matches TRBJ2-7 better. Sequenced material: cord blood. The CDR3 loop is CASSLAVVPWLREQYF. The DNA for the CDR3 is TGTGCCAGCAGTTTAGCGGTCGTCCCTTGGTTACGCGAGCAGTACTTC.